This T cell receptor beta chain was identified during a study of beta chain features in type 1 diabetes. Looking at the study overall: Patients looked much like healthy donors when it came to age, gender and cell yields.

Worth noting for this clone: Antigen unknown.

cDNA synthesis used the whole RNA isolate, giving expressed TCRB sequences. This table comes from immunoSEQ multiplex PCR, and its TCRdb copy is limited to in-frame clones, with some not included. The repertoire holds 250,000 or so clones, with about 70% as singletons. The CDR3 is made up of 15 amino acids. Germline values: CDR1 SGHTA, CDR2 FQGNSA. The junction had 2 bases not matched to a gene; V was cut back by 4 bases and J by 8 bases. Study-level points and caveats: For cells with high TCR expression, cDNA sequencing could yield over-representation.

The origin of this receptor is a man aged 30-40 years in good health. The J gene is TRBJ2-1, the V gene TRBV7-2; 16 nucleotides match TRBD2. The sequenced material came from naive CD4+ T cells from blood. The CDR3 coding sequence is TGTGCCAGCAGCTGGGGACTAGCGGGAGGGGATGAGCAGTTCTTC. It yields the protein CASSWGLAGGDEQFF. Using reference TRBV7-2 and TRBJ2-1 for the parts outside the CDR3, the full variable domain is GAGVSQSPSNKVTEKGKDVELRCDPISGHTALYWYRQSLGQGLEFLIYFQGNSAPDKSGLPSDRFSAERTGGSVSTLTIQRTQQEDSAVYLCASSWGLAGGDEQFFGPGTRLTVL.